This record looks at one TCR beta chain sequence and its context. No antigen is known for it. V was shortened by 1 base and J by 2 bases, with 12 bases between the two germline ends. The CDR3 is 15 residues long. Germline CDR1 and CDR2: SGHDN and FVKESK. The data originate from a study of shared clonotypes between healthy human individuals. Across the whole study: Per donor, CD8 memory used one plate, CD8 naive used two, CD4 memory used three and CD4 naive used three.

Measured with immunoSEQ multiplex PCR; TCRdb has only the in-frame clones, and not every one. The table lists hundreds of thousands of clones, over 90% of them singletons. In the naive CD8 group, cells lacked CD45RO and were positively selected for CCR7, so terminally differentiated effector memory CD45RA+ cells were left out. Donation came from healthy HIV-negative adults that had no recent acute infections or vaccinations. General observations from the study: It was expected that sequencing depth would affect clonotype sharing among donors.

Specimen: naive CD8+ T cells sorted from blood. This sequence was found in a man aged 30 to 45 in good health. V and J are TRBV14 and TRBJ2-7; D is undetermined. The CDR3 sequence is CASSQVFWPPYEQYF. CDR3 bases: TGTGCCAGCAGCCAAGTCTTTTGGCCCCCCTACGAGCAGTACTTC.